The next 25 T cell receptor beta chains were all read from a single sample in a study of T cells in Graves' hyperthyroidism and ophthalmopathy. There were TCR beta CDR3 regions amplified from RNA transcripts. Initially, a first-round RT-PCR of the TCR CDR3 employed the HTBI primer set. TCRdb redid the calling of the multiplex PCR reads with MiXCR, one entry per CDR3 protein. The table lists 600,000 or so distinct CDR3 sequences, approximately 15% of them singletons, with roughly 6.9% in the top ten. Material: blood. The receptors here all came from a woman aged 18-30 years with Graves' ophthalmopathy.

This clonotype was seen many times. The rearrangement links TRBV7-2 to TRBJ2-7; 8 positions agree with TRBD2. The germline gives CDR1 SGHTA, CDR2 FQGNSA. J gave up 1 base and V 6 bases, and 8 bases lay outside the gene matches. The CDR3 runs to 15 residues. Here the CDR3 reads CASRKRELISYEQYF. In DNA form, the CDR3 reads TGTGCCAGCAGGAAGCGGGAGCTTATATCCTACGAGCAGTACTTC.

This clonotype came up a few times. This sequence joins TRBV19 and TRBJ2-2; D is unclear. V dropped 8 bases and J dropped 4 bases, with 11 bases sitting between them. Per the germline V gene, CDR1 is LNHDA and CDR2 is SQIVND (reference sequence). This CDR3 contains 13 residues. The chain's CDR3 is CASHLFGTGELFF. The CDR3 nucleotides are TGTGCCAGTCACCTTTTTGGCACCGGGGAGCTGTTTTTT.

This clonotype was recorded many times. The chain has TRBV30 and TRBJ2-3; weak D call: TRBD2 (6 bases). This CDR3 region has 13 residues. Trimming shortened V by 5 bases and J by 1 base, and 10 bases separated the two germline ends. Looked up from germline, CDR1 is GTSNPN and CDR2 is SVGIG (reference sequence). This CDR3 is CAWGAGRTDTQYF. The DNA of the CDR3 is TGTGCCTGGGGAGCGGGCCGCACAGATACGCAGTATTTT.

Ten or more counts support this clonotype. This rearrangement joins TRBV7-6 to TRBJ2-2; the D gene is possibly TRBD2 (5 bases). CDR1 SGHVS and CDR2 FNYEAQ come from the germline V gene. The V end was cut by 5 bases, the J end by 0 bases, with 13 bases between. This CDR3 comprises 16 residues. The CDR3 spells CASSLSSGTNTGELFF. In DNA, the CDR3 is TGTGCCAGCAGCCTCAGCTCGGGAACGAACACCGGGGAGCTGTTTTTT.

The V and J genes are TRBV4-1 and TRBJ1-4; D remains unclear. Germline V CDR1 and CDR2: MGHRA, YSYEKL. The CDR3 runs to 19 residues. V lost 0 bases to trimming and J lost 7 bases, with 24 bases between them. The CDR3 region is CASSQEAIPSSPRGEKLFF. CDR3 in DNA: TGCGCCAGCAGCCAAGAGGCAATTCCGTCCAGCCCCCGGGGTGAAAAACTGTTTTTT.

The chain couples TRBV7-6 to TRBJ2-1; possible D gene TRBD2, 6 bases. The CDR3 totals 13 residues. Trimming left V 4 bases short and J 9 bases short, with 13 bases between. Germline V lookup: CDR1 SGHVS, CDR2 FNYEAQ. The CDR3: CASSYVEGREQFF. For the CDR3, the DNA is TGTGCCAGCAGCTACGTGGAGGGTCGTGAGCAGTTCTTC.

The sample holds many counts of this clonotype. This sequence joins TRBV28 and TRBJ2-1, with 14 bases matching TRBD2. The junction had 12 bases not matched to a gene; V was cut back by 4 bases and J by 4 bases. CDR1 MDHEN and CDR2 SYDVKM come from the germline V gene. The CDR3 is 19 residues long. This CDR3 is CASSSGLAGGVWVYNEQFF. The CDR3 DNA reads as TGTGCCAGCAGTTCAGGACTAGCGGGAGGCGTTTGGGTATACAATGAGCAGTTCTTC.

This clonotype has ten or more counts. This chain uses TRBV12-3 or TRBV12-4 with TRBJ2-5, with 10 bases aligning to TRBD2. V was pared by 5 bases and J by 4 bases, with 10 bases of the junction left unmatched. The CDR3 extends over 16 amino acids. CDR3 region: CASSILSGRASETQYF. The CDR3 DNA reads as TGTGCCAGCAGTATCCTGAGCGGGAGGGCCTCAGAGACCCAGTACTTC.

Ten or more counts support this clonotype. The genes are TRBV2 and TRBJ1-1; D is ambiguous. Germline CDR1 reads SNHLY; CDR2 reads FYNNEI. V was shortened by 7 bases and J by 4 bases, with 10 bases between the two germline ends. CDR3 size: 12 residues. The CDR3 sequence is CASTLGFTEAFF. The CDR3 bases are TGTGCCAGCACACTCGGGTTCACTGAAGCTTTCTTT.

This rearrangement joins TRBV19 to TRBJ1-1, with TRBD1 as a possible D gene (5 bases). The germline CDR1 and CDR2 sequences are LNHDA and SQIVND (reference sequence). V was trimmed by 3 bases and J by 5 bases, leaving 13 bases between them. The CDR3 totals 14 residues. DNA of the CDR3: TGTGCCAGTAGTATTCTTGGGGGGAGGACTGAAGCTTTCTTT. Amino acid sequence: CASSILGGRTEAFF.

This clonotype was counted many times. The chain is built from TRBV30 and TRBJ1-2, with 7 bases lining up with TRBD1. CDR3 length: 13 amino acids. V shed 1 base and J 2 bases; nucleotides not matched to a gene: 1. Germline V gene data show CDR1 as GTSNPN and CDR2 as SVGIG (reference sequence). CDR3 sequence reads: CAWSAGGNYGYTF. The CDR3 nucleotides are TGTGCCTGGAGTGCAGGGGGGAACTATGGCTACACCTTC.

This chain joins TRBV27 and TRBJ2-1; 12 bases line up with TRBD1. Trimming took 5 bases from V and 8 from J; bases not matched to a gene: 7. CDR1 and CDR2 (germline): MNHEY, SMNVEV (reference sequence). CDR3 length: 15 residues. The CDR3: CASSDPGQGADEQFF. The CDR3 DNA follows: TGTGCCAGCAGTGATCCGGGACAGGGGGCCGATGAGCAGTTCTTC.

Many counts were recorded for this clonotype. In DNA form, the CDR3 reads TGTGCCAGCAGTCCTAACCCAGTCGGGACAGGGGGGGCGGAGACCCAGTACTTC. It codes for CASSPNPVGTGGAETQYF. V usage is TRBV27 and J usage is TRBJ2-5; the match to TRBD1 covers 11 bases. Germline V gives CDR1 MNHEY, CDR2 SMNVEV (reference sequence). V was clipped by 5 bases and J by 5 bases; unmatched bases: 16. The CDR3 consists of 18 residues.

In its sample, this clonotype was seen many times. The chain carries TRBV11-2 and TRBJ2-7, with 9 bases aligning to TRBD1. The J segment lost 5 bases and the V segment lost 3 bases, leaving 5 bases of the junction unmatched. The CDR3 has 14 amino acids. Germline CDR1 SGHAT, CDR2 FQNNGV. CDR3 sequence: CASSFDRGRHEQYF. The DNA for the CDR3 is TGTGCCAGCAGCTTCGACAGGGGGAGGCACGAGCAGTACTTC.

Ten or more counts support this clonotype. The chain is built from TRBV27 and TRBJ1-5, with TRBD1 matching 9 bases. V trimming: 4 bases; J trimming: 6 bases; junction bases outside the gene matches: 1. Germline loops: CDR1 MNHEY, CDR2 SMNVEV (reference sequence). The CDR3 covers 13 residues. In DNA form, the CDR3 reads TGTGCCAGCAGTTACAGGGGGCCTCAGCCCCAGCATTTT. As protein: CASSYRGPQPQHF.

This clonotype was detected ten times or more. CDR3 coding DNA: TGCAGTGCTAAGGAGGGGATCACCTTCTCCTACGAGCAGTACTTC. Its protein product is CSAKEGITFSYEQYF. The chain uses TRBV20-1 and TRBJ2-7; D is possibly TRBD2 (6 bases). Germline-derived CDR1 and CDR2 are DFQATT and SNEGSKA (reference sequence). The CDR3 has 15 amino acids. Trimming took 4 bases from V and 0 from J, leaving 16 bases between them.

V is TRBV12-3 or TRBV12-4 and J is TRBJ1-2; D might be TRBD1 (6 bases). The CDR3 sequence is 13 residues long. V was trimmed by 9 bases and J by 9 bases, leaving 20 bases between them. This CDR3 is CASPTRAGESYTF. The CDR3 DNA sequence: TGTGCCAGTCCTACAAGGGCAGGGGAAAGCTACACCTTC.

This clonotype was picked up a small number of times. J is TRBJ2-7 and V is TRBV5-8, with 7 bases that match TRBD1. Germline V gives CDR1 SGHTS, CDR2 YDEGEE. Unmatched junction bases numbered 3, after V lost 4 bases and J lost 5 bases. The CDR3 extends over 12 amino acids. CDR3 sequence (DNA): TGTGCCAGCAGCCGGGACAGCCACGAGCAGTACTTC. This encodes CASSRDSHEQYF.

This clonotype was picked up many times. The V and J genes are TRBV2 and TRBJ1-1; 8 nucleotides line up with TRBD1. Germline V gene sequence: CDR1 SNHLY, CDR2 FYNNEI. This CDR3 comprises 14 residues. V lost 8 bases, J lost 5 bases, and 10 bases stayed unmatched. The CDR3 sequence: CASRGGQALTEAFF. The CDR3 region has the DNA TGTGCCAGCCGGGGGGGACAGGCCCTAACTGAAGCTTTCTTT.

The chain recombines TRBV30 with TRBJ2-3; 8 positions agree with TRBD2. Germline CDR1 GTSNPN, CDR2 SVGIG (reference sequence). The CDR3 loop spans 16 amino acids. V was clipped by 2 bases and J by 0 bases; unmatched bases: 7. The CDR3 here is CAWSLGRALSTDTQYF. CDR3 DNA: TGTGCCTGGAGTCTCGGGAGGGCCTTGAGCACAGATACGCAGTATTTT.

In this sample, this clonotype turned up many times. One junction end disagrees with the germline gene, perhaps due to a read error. The chain carries TRBV5-6 and TRBJ1-2; 11 nucleotides match TRBD1. There are 13 residues in the CDR3. The germline CDR1 and CDR2 sequences are SGHDT and YYEEEE. The DNA of the CDR3 is TGTGCCAGCAGCTTTTCTCGGACAGGGGGCTTCACCTTC. Translating gives CASSFSRTGGFTF.

A few counts support this clonotype. This may arise from a read error, as a much more abundant clone is one base away. The rearrangement links TRBV28 to TRBJ2-7; 9 nucleotides match TRBD1. Germline V lookup: CDR1 MDHEN, CDR2 SYDVKM. The CDR3 runs to 13 residues. V lost 6 bases, J lost 9 bases, and 9 bases stayed unmatched. CDR3 nucleotides: TGTGCCAGCAGCCCGGGACAGGGATGGGGGCAGTACTTC. This encodes CASSPGQGWGQYF.

In this sample, this clonotype turned up many times. The J gene is TRBJ1-2, the V gene TRBV5-5; D may be TRBD1 (5 bases). Trimming took 0 bases from V and 3 from J, leaving 15 bases between them. The germline gives CDR1 SGHKS, CDR2 YYEKEE (reference sequence). There are 16 residues in the CDR3. CDR3 in DNA: TGTGCCAGCAGCTTGGCCCAGGGAAACGGCGACTATGGCTACACCTTC. Its protein is CASSLAQGNGDYGYTF.

The genes are TRBV9 and TRBJ2-7; D remains unclear. CDR1 and CDR2 from the germline V gene are SGDLS and YYNGEE. V was pared by 5 bases and J by 7 bases, with 25 bases between. The CDR3 has 16 amino acids. The CDR3 bases are TGTGCCAGCAGTCCACCCGGCCTGGACGGCGGCTATGAGCAGTACTTC. As protein: CASSPPGLDGGYEQYF. Full variable domain (rest looked up from reference TRBV9 and TRBJ2-7): DSGVTQTPKHLITATGQRVTLRCSPRSGDLSVYWYQQSLDQGLQFLIQYYNGEERAKGNILERFSAQQFPDLHSELNLSSLELGDSALYFCASSPPGLDGGYEQYFGPGTRLTVT.

This clonotype showed up many times. The chain recombines TRBV20-1 with TRBJ2-5, with D uncertain. The V gene's germline CDR1 is DFQATT and CDR2 SNEGSKA (reference sequence). V lost 2 bases, J lost 4 bases, and 17 bases lay in between. There are 15 residues in the CDR3. In DNA form, the CDR3 reads TGCAGTGCTAGAAGTGGAGCAACCGACGGAGAGACCCAGTACTTC. Amino acid sequence: CSARSGATDGETQYF.